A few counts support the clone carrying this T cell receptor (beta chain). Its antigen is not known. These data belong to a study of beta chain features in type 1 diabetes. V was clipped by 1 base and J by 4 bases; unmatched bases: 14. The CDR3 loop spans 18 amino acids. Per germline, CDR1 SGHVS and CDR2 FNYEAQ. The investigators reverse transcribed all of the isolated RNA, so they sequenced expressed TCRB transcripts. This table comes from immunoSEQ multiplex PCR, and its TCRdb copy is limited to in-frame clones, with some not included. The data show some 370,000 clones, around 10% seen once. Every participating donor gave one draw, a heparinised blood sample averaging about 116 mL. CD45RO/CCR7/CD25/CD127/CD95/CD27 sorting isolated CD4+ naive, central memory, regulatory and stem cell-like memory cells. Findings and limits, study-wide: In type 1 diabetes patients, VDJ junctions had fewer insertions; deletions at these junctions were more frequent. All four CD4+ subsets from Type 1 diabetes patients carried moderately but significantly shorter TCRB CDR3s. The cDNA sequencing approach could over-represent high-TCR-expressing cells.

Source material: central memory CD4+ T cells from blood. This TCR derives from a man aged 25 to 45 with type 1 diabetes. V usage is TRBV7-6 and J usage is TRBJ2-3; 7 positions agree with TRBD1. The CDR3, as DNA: TGTGCCAGCAGCTTAGGGGCGCACAGGACAGGCTGGGCAGATACGCAGTATTTT. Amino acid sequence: CASSLGAHRTGWADTQYF.